This TCR beta chain emerged from a study of T cells after yellow fever vaccination. For the study at large: The authors prepared low-cell-number fractions using SMART-Seq v4 Ultra Low Input. Study-wide points: Few clonotypes appeared in both CD4 and CD8 compartments.

This CDR3 spans 16 amino acids. V lost 7 bases, J lost 1 base, and 20 bases lay in between. TCRdb redid the calling of the 5' RACE reads with MiXCR, one entry per CDR3 protein. The sample includes a few hundred thousand distinct CDR3 sequences, roughly 3.5% seen only once; the top ten take 20% to 25%. This clonotype has ten or more counts. No antigen is known for it. The TCR comes from a man aged 18 to 35 who received the YFV17D yellow fever vaccine. The source material was PBMCs, sampled on the day of the yellow fever booster vaccination. The chain employs TRBV12-3 or TRBV12-4 and TRBJ2-7, with a tentative D call TRBD2 (6 bases). The CDR3 DNA follows: TGTGCCAGCACCCAGACCGGGACTCCGCGTTCCTACGAGCAGTACGTC. Its protein is CASTQTGTPRSYEQYV.